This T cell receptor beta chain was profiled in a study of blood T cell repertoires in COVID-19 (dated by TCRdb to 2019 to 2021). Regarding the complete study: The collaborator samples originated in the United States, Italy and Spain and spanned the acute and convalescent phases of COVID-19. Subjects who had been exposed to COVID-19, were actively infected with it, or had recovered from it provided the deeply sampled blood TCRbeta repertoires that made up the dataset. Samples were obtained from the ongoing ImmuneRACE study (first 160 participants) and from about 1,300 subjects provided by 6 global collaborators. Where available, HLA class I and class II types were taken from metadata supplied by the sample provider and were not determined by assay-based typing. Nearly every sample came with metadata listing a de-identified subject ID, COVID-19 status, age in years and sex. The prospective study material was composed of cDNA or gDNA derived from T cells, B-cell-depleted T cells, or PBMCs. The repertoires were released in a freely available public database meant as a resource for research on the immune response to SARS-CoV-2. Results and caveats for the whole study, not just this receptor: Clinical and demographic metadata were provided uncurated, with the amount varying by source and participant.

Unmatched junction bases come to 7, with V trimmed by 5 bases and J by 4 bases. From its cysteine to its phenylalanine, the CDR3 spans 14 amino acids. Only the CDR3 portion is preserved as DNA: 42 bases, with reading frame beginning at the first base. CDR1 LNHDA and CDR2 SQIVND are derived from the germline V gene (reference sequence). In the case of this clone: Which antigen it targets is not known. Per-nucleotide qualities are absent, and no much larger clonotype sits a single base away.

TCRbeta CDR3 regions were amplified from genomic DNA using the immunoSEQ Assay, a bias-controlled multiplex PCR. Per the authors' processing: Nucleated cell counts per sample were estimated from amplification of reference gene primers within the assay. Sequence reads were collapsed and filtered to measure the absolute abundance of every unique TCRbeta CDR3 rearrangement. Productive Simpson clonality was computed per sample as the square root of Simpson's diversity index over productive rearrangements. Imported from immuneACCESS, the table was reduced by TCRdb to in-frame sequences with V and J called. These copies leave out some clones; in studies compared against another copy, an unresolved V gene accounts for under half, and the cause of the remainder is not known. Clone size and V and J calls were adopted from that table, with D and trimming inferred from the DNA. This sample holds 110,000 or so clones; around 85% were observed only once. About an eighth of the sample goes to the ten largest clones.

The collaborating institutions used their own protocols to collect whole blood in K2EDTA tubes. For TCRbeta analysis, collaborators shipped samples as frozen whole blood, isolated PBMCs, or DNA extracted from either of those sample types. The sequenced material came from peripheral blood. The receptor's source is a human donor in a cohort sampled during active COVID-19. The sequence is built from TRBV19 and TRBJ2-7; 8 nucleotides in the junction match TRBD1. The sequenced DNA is TGTGCCAGTAGTTCCGGACAGGGCCAATACGAGCAGTACTTC. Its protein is CASSSGQGQYEQYF.